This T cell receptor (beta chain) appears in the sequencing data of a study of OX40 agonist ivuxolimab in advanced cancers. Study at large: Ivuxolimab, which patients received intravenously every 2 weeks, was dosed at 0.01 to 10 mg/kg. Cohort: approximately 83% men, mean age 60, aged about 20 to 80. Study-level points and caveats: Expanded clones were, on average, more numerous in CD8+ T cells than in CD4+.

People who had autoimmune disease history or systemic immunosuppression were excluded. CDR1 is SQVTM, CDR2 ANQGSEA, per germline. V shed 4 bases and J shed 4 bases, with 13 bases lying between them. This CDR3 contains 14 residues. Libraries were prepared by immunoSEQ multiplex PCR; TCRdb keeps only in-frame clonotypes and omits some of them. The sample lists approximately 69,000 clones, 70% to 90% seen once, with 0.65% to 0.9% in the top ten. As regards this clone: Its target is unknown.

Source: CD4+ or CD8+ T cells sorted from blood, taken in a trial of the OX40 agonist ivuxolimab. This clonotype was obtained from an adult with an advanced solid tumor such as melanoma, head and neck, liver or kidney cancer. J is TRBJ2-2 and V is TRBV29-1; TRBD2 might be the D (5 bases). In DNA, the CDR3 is TGCAGCGTTGGAGAGGGTTCCTTCACCGGGGAGCTGTTTTTT. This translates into CSVGEGSFTGELFF.